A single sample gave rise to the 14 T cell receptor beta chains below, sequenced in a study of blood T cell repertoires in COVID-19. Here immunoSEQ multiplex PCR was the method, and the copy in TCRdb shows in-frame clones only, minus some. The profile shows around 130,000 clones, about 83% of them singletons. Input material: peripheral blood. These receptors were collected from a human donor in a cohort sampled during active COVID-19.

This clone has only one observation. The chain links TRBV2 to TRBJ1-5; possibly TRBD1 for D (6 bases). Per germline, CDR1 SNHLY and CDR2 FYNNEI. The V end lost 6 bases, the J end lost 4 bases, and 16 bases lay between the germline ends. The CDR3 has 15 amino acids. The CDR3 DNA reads TGTGCCAGCAGATACGACAGGAACAGGAATCAGCCCCAGCATTTT. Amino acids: CASRYDRNRNQPQHF.

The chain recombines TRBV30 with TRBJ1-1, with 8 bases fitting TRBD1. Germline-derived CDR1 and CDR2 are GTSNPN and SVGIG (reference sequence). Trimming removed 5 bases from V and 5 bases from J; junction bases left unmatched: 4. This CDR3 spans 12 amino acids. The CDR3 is CAWGQGYTEAFF. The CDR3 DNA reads TGTGCCTGGGGACAGGGTTATACTGAAGCTTTCTTT.

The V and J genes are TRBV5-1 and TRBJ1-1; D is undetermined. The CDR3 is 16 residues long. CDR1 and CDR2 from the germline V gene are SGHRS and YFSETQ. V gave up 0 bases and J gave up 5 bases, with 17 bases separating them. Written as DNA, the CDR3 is TGCGCCAGCAGCTTGGCTAGTACCCGAGGTAGGACTGAAGCTTTCTTT. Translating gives CASSLASTRGRTEAFF.

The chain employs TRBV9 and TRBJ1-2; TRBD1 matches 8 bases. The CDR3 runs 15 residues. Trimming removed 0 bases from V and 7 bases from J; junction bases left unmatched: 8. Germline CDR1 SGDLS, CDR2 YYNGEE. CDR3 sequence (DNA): TGTGCCAGCAGCGTAGTTCAGGGGGCGCCCGGTGGCTACACCTTC. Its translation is CASSVVQGAPGGYTF.

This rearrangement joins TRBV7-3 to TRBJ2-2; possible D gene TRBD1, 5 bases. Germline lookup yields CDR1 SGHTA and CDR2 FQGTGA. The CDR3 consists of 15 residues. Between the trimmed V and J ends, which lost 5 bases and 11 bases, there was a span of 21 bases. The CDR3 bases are TGTGCCAGCAGCCAAGGGGTACTCCCGGGCGGAGAGCTGTTTTTT. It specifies CASSQGVLPGGELFF.

The DNA for the CDR3 is TGCAGCGTTACACAGGGGGCCTACGAGCAGTACTTC. Translation: CSVTQGAYEQYF. The J gene is TRBJ2-7, the V gene TRBV29-1, with 8 bases lining up with TRBD1. Losses at the gene ends were 5 bases for V and 2 bases for J; bases not matched to a gene: 2. In germline, CDR1 is SQVTM, CDR2 ANQGSEA. The CDR3 totals 12 residues.

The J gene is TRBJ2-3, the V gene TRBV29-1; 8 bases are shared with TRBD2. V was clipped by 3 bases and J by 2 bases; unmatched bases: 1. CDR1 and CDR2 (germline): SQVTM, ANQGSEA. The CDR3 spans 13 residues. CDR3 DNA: TGCAGCGTTGATAGCGGGGTCACAGATACGCAGTATTTT. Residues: CSVDSGVTDTQYF.

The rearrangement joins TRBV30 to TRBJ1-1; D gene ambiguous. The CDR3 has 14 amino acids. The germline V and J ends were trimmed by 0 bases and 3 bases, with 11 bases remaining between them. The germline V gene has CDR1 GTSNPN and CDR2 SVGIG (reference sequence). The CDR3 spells CAWSVANRDTEAFF. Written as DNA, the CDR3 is TGTGCCTGGAGTGTGGCTAATCGGGACACTGAAGCTTTCTTT.

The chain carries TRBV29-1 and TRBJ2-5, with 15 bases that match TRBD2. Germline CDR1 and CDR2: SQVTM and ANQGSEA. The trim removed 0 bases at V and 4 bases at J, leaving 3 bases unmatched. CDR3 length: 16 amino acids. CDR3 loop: CSVEDRTSGGGETQYF. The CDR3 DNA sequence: TGCAGCGTTGAAGATCGGACTAGCGGGGGGGGAGAGACCCAGTACTTC.

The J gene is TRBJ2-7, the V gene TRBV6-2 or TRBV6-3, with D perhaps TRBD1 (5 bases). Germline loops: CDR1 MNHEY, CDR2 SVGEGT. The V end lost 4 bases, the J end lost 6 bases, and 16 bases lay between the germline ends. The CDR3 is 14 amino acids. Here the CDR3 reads CASSWTPGYGEQYF. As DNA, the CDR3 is TGTGCCAGCAGTTGGACCCCAGGGTACGGCGAGCAGTACTTC.

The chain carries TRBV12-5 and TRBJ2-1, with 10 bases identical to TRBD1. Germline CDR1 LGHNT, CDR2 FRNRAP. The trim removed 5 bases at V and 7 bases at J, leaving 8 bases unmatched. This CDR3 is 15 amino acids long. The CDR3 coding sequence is TGTGCTAGTGGTCAGGACAGGGGGGGAGGGAATGAGCAGTTCTTC. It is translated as CASGQDRGGGNEQFF.

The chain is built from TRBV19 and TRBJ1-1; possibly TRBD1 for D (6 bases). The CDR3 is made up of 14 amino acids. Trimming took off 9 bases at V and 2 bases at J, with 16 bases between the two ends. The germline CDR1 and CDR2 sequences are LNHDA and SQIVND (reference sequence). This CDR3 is CASKRLGQNTEAFF. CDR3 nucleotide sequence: TGTGCCAGCAAGCGTTTGGGACAAAACACTGAAGCTTTCTTT.

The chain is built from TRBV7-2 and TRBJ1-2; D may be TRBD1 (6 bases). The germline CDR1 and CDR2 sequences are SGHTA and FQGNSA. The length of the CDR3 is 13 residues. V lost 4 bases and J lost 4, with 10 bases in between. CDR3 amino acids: CASSYGQIYGYTF. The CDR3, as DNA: TGTGCCAGCAGCTATGGACAGATCTATGGCTACACCTTC.

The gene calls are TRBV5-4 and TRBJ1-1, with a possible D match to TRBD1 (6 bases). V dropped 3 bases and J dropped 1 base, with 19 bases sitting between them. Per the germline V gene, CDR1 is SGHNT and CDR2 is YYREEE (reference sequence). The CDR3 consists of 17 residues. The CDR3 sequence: CASSYPMGRGENTEAFF. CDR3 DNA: TGTGCCAGCAGCTATCCGATGGGCAGGGGTGAGAACACTGAAGCTTTCTTT.